Included here is one T cell receptor beta chain sequence, with context. The sample originates from a study of long-term antiretroviral therapy in people with HIV. The CDR3 totals 16 residues. CDR1 and CDR2 (germline): SGHDT, YYEEEE. Germline trimming cut 0 bases from V and 1 base from J; bases unmatched to any gene: 1. It was version v3.0 of the immunoSEQ assay that was run at survey level. Repertoires were generated with immunoSEQ multiplex PCR, while TCRdb's copy carries only in-frame clones and drops some. This table holds 25,000 to 35,000 clones, 90% to 95% found once. Sequencing used unsorted PBMCs, obtained about 7.4 years after starting antiretroviral therapy. This chain connects TRBV5-6 to TRBJ2-4; TRBD1 matches 10 bases. The receptor was derived from a man between 50 and 59 years old with HIV. The CDR3 loop is CASSLAGQGAKNIQYF. The CDR3 DNA reads as TGTGCCAGCAGCTTGGCGGGACAGGGGGCCAAAAACATTCAGTACTTC. Looking up the rest from reference TRBV5-6 and TRBJ2-4 gives the full variable domain: DAGVTQSPTHLIKTRGQQVTLRCSPKSGHDTVSWYQQALGQGPQFIFQYYEEEERQRGNFPDRFSGHQFPNYSSELNVNALLLGDSALYLCASSLAGQGAKNIQYFGAGTRLSVL.